The present T cell receptor (beta chain) was sequenced within a study of T cell repertoires in aging, cancer and after chemotherapy. TCR beta rearrangements were amplified from peripheral blood genomic DNA. TRB rearrangements spanning V, D and J were amplified using mixed TRB-A/B primers. TCRdb analysed the multiplex PCR reads with MiXCR anew, one entry per CDR3 protein. This sample has some 10,000 distinct CDR3 sequences, with roughly 33% found just once. Trimming removed 8 bases from V and 4 bases from J, with 20 bases in between. CDR1 SEHNR and CDR2 FQNEAQ come from the germline V gene (reference sequence). The CDR3 contains 15 residues.

The sequencing sample was made of blood. This chain connects TRBV7-9 to TRBJ1-1; D unclear. The sequence was collected from a human donor in good health. The donor label of this sample is uncertain. The CDR3 DNA reads TGTGCCAGCGGGCTTACGAGAAGTACGGGCACTGAAGCTTTCTTT. Translated, it gives CASGLTRSTGTEAFF.